The 8 T cell receptor beta chains below were found in one sample sequenced in a study of read filtering for tumor transcriptome and immune sequencing. The library was built from 400 ng RNA with molecular barcoded adaptors for alpha/delta and beta/gamma chains. TCRdb ran MiXCR on the reads and lists one entry per CDR3 protein. The sample yields around 40,000 distinct CDR3 sequences, 12% seen once. The sequenced sample consisted of a population of CD138-negative cells sorted from bone marrow. All receptors come from a donor aged 40 or over with multiple myeloma.

Many counts were recorded for this clonotype. The gene calls are TRBV6-2 or TRBV6-3 and TRBJ2-4; the D call may be TRBD1 or TRBD2 (5 bases each). Trimming stripped 5 bases from V and 3 bases from J, with 20 bases between. From germline, CDR1 is MNHEY and CDR2 SVGEGT. CDR3 length: 17 residues. This CDR3 is CASSRPRGEGGKNIQYF. The CDR3 coding sequence is TGTGCCAGCAGTCGCCCCCGAGGGGAAGGAGGCAAAAACATTCAGTACTTC.

In this sample, this clonotype turned up many times. The chain has TRBV28 and TRBJ2-1, with TRBD2 matching 8 bases. Germline CDR1 is MDHEN and CDR2 is SYDVKM. The CDR3 is made up of 15 amino acids. With V trimmed by 8 bases and J by 1 base, 7 bases remained unmatched. DNA of the CDR3: TGTGCCAGCTTTTCGGCGGGGGGTTCCTACAATGAGCAGTTCTTC. This codes for CASFSAGGSYNEQFF.

This clonotype was detected only a few times. The chain carries TRBV27 and TRBJ2-3; a possible D gene is TRBD1 (5 bases). The germline V gene has CDR1 MNHEY and CDR2 SMNVEV (reference sequence). Trimming took 3 bases from V and 6 from J, leaving 16 bases between them. This CDR3 contains 15 residues. The DNA for the CDR3 is TGTGCCAGCAGTTTTCCCGGTTCATCAGGGGATACGCAGTATTTT. Its protein is CASSFPGSSGDTQYF.

This clonotype was counted at least ten times. V is TRBV14 and J is TRBJ1-2; D is uncertain. The CDR3 spans 13 residues. Germline CDR1 is SGHDN and CDR2 is FVKESK. Between the trimmed V and J ends, which lost 3 bases and 2 bases, there was a span of 7 bases. CDR3 loop: CASSQEDNYGYTF. Written as DNA, the CDR3 is TGTGCCAGCAGCCAGGAGGACAACTATGGCTACACCTTC.

This clonotype has at least ten counts. V and J are TRBV5-1 and TRBJ1-1; possible D gene TRBD1, 6 bases. V lost 3 bases and J lost 5, with 17 bases in between. The CDR3 runs 15 residues. The germline CDR1 and CDR2 sequences are SGHRS and YFSETQ. The CDR3 coding sequence is TGCGCCAGCAGCTGGGGGGCGGAGGGGCGTACTGAAGCTTTCTTT. It is translated as CASSWGAEGRTEAFF.

The chain combines TRBV6-5 with TRBJ2-2, with a possible D match to TRBD1 (6 bases). The CDR3 contains 15 residues. CDR1 is MNHEY, CDR2 SVGAGI, per germline. With 7 bases removed from V and 0 bases from J, the gap between germline ends came to 12 bases. The CDR3 loop is CASNRDNANTGELFF. CDR3 DNA: TGTGCCAGCAACCGGGACAACGCGAACACCGGGGAGCTGTTTTTT.

Ten or more counts support this clonotype. The rearrangement links TRBV24-1 to TRBJ2-7, with D perhaps being TRBD1 or TRBD2 (6 bases each). V dropped 12 bases and J dropped 6 bases, with 17 bases sitting between them. Germline V lookup: CDR1 KGHDR, CDR2 SFDVKD. The CDR3 spans 12 residues. The CDR3 loop reads CAAQKQGGEQYF. The CDR3 DNA follows: TGTGCCGCGCAAAAACAGGGAGGCGAGCAGTACTTC.

This clonotype was picked up many times. This chain connects TRBV20-1 to TRBJ2-7; 9 nucleotides match TRBD2. Trimming cost V 4 bases and J 7 bases; bases outside gene matches: 11. The CDR3 length is 14 residues. CDR1 and CDR2 (germline): DFQATT, SNEGSKA (reference sequence). The CDR3: CSATRGGGAQEQYF. The CDR3 DNA follows: TGCAGTGCTACCCGGGGCGGGGGGGCCCAAGAGCAGTACTTC.